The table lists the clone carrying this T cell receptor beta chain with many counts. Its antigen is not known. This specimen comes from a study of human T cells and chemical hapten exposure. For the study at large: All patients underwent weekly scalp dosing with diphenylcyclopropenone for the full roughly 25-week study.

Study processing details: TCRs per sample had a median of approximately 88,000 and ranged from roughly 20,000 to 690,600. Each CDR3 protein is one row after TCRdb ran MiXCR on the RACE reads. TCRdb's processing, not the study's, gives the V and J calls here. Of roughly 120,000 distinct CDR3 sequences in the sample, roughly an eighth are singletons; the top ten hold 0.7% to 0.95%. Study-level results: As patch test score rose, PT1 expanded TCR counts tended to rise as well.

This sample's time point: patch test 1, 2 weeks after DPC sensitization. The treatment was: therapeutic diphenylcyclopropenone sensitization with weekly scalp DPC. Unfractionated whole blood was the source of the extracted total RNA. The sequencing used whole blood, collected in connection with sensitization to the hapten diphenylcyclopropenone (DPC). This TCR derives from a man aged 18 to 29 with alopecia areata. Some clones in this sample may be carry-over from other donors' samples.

The CDR3 sequence is CASSLGAEGHLYGYTF. The CDR3 nucleotides are TGTGCCAGCAGCTTAGGGGCCGAGGGACACCTCTATGGCTACACCTTC. The chain joins TRBV7-2 to TRBJ1-2; tentatively, D is TRBD1 (6 bases). V was clipped by 1 base and J by 4 bases, with 16 bases between them. This CDR3 has 16 residues. CDR1 SGHTA and CDR2 FQGNSA come from the germline V gene.